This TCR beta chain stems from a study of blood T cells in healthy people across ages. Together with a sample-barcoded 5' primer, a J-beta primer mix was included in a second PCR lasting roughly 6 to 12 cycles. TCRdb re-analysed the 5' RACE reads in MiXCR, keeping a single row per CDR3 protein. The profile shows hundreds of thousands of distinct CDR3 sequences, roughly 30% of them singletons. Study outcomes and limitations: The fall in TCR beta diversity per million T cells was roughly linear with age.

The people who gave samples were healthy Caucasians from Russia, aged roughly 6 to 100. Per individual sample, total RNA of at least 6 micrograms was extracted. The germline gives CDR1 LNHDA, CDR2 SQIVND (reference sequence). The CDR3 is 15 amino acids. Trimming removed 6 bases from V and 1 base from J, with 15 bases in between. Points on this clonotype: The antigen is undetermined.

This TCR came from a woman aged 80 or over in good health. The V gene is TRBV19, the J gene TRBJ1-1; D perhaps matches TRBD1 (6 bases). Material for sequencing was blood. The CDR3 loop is CASRWGRTGNTEAFF. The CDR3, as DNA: TGTGCCAGTAGGTGGGGGCGTACAGGGAACACTGAAGCTTTCTTT.